The following is a TCR beta chain sequence with its context. Before the diagnostic colonoscopy, ulcerative colitis patients were free of immunosuppressive medication. Trimming cost V 0 bases and J 1 base, with 8 bases left between them. Germline V CDR1 and CDR2: SGHAT, FQNNGV. The CDR3 is 15 amino acids. The data are from a study of pediatric ulcerative colitis. This was a survey-level run. Each sample received Survey-level depth of up to 500,000 reads. Repertoires were generated with immunoSEQ multiplex PCR, while TCRdb's copy carries only in-frame clones and drops some. The sample carries tens of thousands of clones, 70% to 90% recorded once.

The chain uses TRBV11-2 and TRBJ2-3; the D is unclear. The sample was blood. This receptor was taken from a boy aged 10-17 years with severe ulcerative colitis. CDR3 sequence: CASSLDGGGTDTQYF. The CDR3 DNA reads as TGTGCCAGCAGCTTAGATGGCGGCGGCACAGATACGCAGTATTTT.